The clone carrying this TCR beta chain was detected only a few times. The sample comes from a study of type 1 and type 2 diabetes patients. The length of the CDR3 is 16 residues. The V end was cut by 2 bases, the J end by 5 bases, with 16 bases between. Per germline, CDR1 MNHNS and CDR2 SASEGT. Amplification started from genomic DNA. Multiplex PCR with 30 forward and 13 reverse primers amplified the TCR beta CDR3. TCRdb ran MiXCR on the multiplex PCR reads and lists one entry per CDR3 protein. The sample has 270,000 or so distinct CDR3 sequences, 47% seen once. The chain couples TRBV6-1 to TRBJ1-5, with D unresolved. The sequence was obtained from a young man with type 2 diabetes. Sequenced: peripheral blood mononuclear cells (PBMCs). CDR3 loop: CASSEHLGLGYQPQHF. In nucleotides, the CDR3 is TGTGCCAGCAGTGAACATTTGGGGTTGGGGTATCAGCCCCAGCATTTT.